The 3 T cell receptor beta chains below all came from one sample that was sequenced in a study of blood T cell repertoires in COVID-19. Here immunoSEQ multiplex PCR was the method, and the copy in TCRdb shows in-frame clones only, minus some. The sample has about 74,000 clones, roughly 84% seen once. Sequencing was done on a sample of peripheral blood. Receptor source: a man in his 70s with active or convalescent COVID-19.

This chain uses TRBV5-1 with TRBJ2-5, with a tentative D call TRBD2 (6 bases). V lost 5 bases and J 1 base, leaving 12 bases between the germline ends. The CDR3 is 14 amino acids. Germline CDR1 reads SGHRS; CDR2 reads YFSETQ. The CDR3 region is CASRQWGVQETQYF. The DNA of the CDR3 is TGCGCCAGCAGACAGTGGGGGGTCCAAGAGACCCAGTACTTC.

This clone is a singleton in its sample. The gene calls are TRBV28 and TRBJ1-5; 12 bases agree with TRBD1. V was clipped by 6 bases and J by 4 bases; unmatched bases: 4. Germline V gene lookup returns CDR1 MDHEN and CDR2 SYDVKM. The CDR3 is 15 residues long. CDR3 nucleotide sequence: TGTGCCAGCAGGGGACAGGGGGCTGAGAATCAGCCCCAGCATTTT. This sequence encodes CASRGQGAENQPQHF.

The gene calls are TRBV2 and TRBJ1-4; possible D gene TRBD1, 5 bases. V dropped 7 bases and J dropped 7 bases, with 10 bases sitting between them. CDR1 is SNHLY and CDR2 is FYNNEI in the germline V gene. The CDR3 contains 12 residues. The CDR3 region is CASISGGEKLFF. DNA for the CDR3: TGTGCCAGCATCTCCGGGGGTGAAAAACTGTTTTTT.